This is a list of T cell receptor beta chains from one sample in a study of control samples from healthy donors and cancer patients. The assay was immunoSEQ multiplex PCR, and TCRdb's table has in-frame clones only and misses some. The table includes tens of thousands of clones, around 87% detected once. Material: PBMCs. The receptors here all came from a woman aged 45-60 years with head and neck cancer. The CDR3 runs from the conserved cysteine through the conserved F or W.

TRBJ1-3,TRBV30,CAWSVLPARSGNTIYF
TRBJ2-7,TRBV3-1/TRBV3-2,CASSQDGGLAGHEQYF
TRBJ2-7,TRBV30,CAWEQSYYEQYF
TRBJ1-1,TRBV30,CAWSRGASTEAFF
TRBJ1-5,TRBV19,CASGNPDSYNQPQHF
TRBJ2-2,TRBV6-2/TRBV6-3,CASSYLRGSGGELFF
TRBJ2-5,TRBV15,CATSGGGGLETQYF
TRBJ2-7,TRBV4-1,CASSHLAGGTYEQYF
TRBJ1-3,TRBV9,CASSPRTGTGNTIYF
TRBJ2-5,TRBV7-2,CASSAFSGRPGETQYF
TRBJ2-7,TRBV19,CASSIGLAAPYEQYF
TRBJ1-1,TRBV10-3,CAISEGLGNTEAFF
TRBJ1-3,TRBV6-2/TRBV6-3,CASSRVISGNTIYF
TRBJ1-5,TRBV6-6,CASSFDRGRVVQPQHF
TRBJ1-3,TRBV9,CASSVDGMGQGTGNTIYF
TRBJ2-7,TRBV5-1,CASSSGQGPSYEQYF
TRBJ2-5,TRBV2,CASNLGTRPQETQYF
TRBJ2-5,TRBV2,CASSETGARETQYF
TRBJ2-7,TRBV27,CASSRDRGSYEQYF
TRBJ1-6,TRBV27,CASSLSGNRGYNSPLHF
TRBJ1-3,TRBV29-1,CSVETGPSGNTIYF
TRBJ1-1,TRBV3-1/TRBV3-2,CANSQGTEAFF
TRBJ1-1,TRBV12-3/TRBV12-4,CASSEQENTEAFF
TRBJ2-5,TRBV10-3,CASRDTGGSETQYF
TRBJ2-5,TRBV27,CASRALGGGASETQYF
TRBJ2-2,TRBV6-5,CASTLGQTSTGELFF
TRBJ1-1,TRBV19,CASNSWAGSSEAFF
TRBJ1-5,TRBV2,CASSEGRGNQPQHF
TRBJ1-2,TRBV9,CASSTIYGYTF